Following are 14 T cell receptor beta chains from one sample sequenced in a study of CD8 T cells in ankylosing spondylitis. Study-wide findings and caveats: Blood of patients with ankylosing spondylitis appeared to be characterized by a TCR beta motif of several highly homologous variants.

Their antigens are not known. TCRdb used MiXCR to reprocess the 5' RACE reads, holding one entry per CDR3 protein. The sample shows 800,000 to 900,000 distinct CDR3 sequences, roughly 10% of them seen only once. Sequenced input: blood, either unsorted or a sorted T cell fraction (not recorded which). The receptors here all came from a male donor with ankylosing spondylitis.

This clonotype came up many times. The chain uses TRBV7-2 and TRBJ1-4; D uncertain. Trimming pared 4 bases from V and 10 bases from J, leaving 10 bases between. Germline V lookup: CDR1 SGHTA, CDR2 FQGNSA. The CDR3 has 12 amino acids. CDR3 nucleotide sequence: TGTGCCAGCAGCTCGAGGAACGGAAAACTGTTTTTT. Its translation: CASSSRNGKLFF.

This clonotype was counted only a few times. V usage is TRBV19 and J usage is TRBJ2-4, with 7 bases fitting TRBD1. The CDR3 totals 17 residues. The germline V gene encodes CDR1 LNHDA and CDR2 SQIVND (reference sequence). V dropped 3 bases and J dropped 2; count of bases not matched to a gene: 10. The CDR3 DNA reads TGTGCCAGTAGTATGGTTGGCAGGGGGACGACCAAAAACATTCAGTACTTC. Protein sequence: CASSMVGRGTTKNIQYF. The full variable domain, rest sourced from reference TRBV19 and TRBJ2-4, is DGGITQSPKYLFRKEGQNVTLSCEQNLNHDAMYWYRQDPGQGLRLIYYSQIVNDFQKGDIAEGYSVSREKKESFPLTVTSAQKNPTAFYLCASSMVGRGTTKNIQYFGAGTRLSVL.

The rearrangement uses TRBV20-1 and TRBJ2-2, with TRBD2 identical over 7 bases. This CDR3 is built from 15 residues. Germline assignment: CDR1 DFQATT and CDR2 SNEGSKA (reference sequence). V shed 3 bases, J shed 7 bases, and the junction held 11 bases outside the gene matches. The CDR3 sequence is CSASRRGGINGELFF. The CDR3 nucleotides are TGCAGTGCTAGTAGAAGGGGAGGGATTAACGGGGAGCTGTTTTTT.

This clonotype was counted only a few times. This rearrangement joins TRBV27 to TRBJ2-7, with 8 nucleotides matching TRBD1. The CDR3 runs to 13 residues. J lost 9 bases, V lost 4 bases, and 8 bases had no gene match. Germline CDR1 reads MNHEY; CDR2 reads SMNVEV (reference sequence). For the CDR3, the DNA is TGTGCCAGCAGTTGGAAGACAGGGGACCCGCAGTACTTC. This gives the protein CASSWKTGDPQYF.

This clonotype has a count of ten or more. This CDR3 is CASSQELDGTEAFF. The CDR3 region has the DNA TGCGCCAGCAGCCAAGAACTGGACGGGACTGAAGCTTTCTTT. The chain recombines TRBV4-3 with TRBJ1-1; D is undetermined. Trimming stripped 0 bases from V and 5 bases from J, with 10 bases between. This CDR3 contains 14 residues. Germline CDR1 reads LGHNA; CDR2 reads YSLEER.

At least ten counts were recorded for this clonotype. The chain recombines TRBV20-1 with TRBJ2-2; 9 bases agree with TRBD1. There are 14 residues in the CDR3. Germline V gene data show CDR1 as DFQATT and CDR2 as SNEGSKA (reference sequence). The V gene end was trimmed by 3 bases and the J gene end by 6 bases; junction bases not matched to a gene: 5. The DNA of the CDR3 is TGCAGTGCTAGGGGGGACAGGGCCTCCGGGGAGCTGTTTTTT. Its translation is CSARGDRASGELFF.

CDR3 loop: CASSPRRREQGYTF. CDR3 nucleotide sequence: TGTGCCAGCAGCCCACGTCGTCGGGAGCAGGGCTACACCTTC. The chain links TRBV7-2 to TRBJ1-2; D gene uncertain. Germline V gene sequence: CDR1 SGHTA, CDR2 FQGNSA. The CDR3 is 14 amino acids. V lost 5 bases and J lost 8, with 18 bases in between.

This clonotype has ten or more counts. This sequence joins TRBV5-1 and TRBJ2-3; either TRBD1 or TRBD2 may fit D (5 bases each). The V end lost 5 bases, the J end lost 5 bases, and 18 bases lay between the germline ends. Germline V gene data show CDR1 as SGHRS and CDR2 as YFSETQ. The CDR3 spans 15 residues. The CDR3 DNA reads TGCGCCAGCAGTCCCCCCACCGGGACGGGAGATACGCAGTATTTT. Translation: CASSPPTGTGDTQYF.

This clonotype turned up a few times. The V and J genes are TRBV18 and TRBJ2-1; 8 bases align to TRBD2. This CDR3 contains 16 residues. The V and J ends lost 0 bases and 3 bases, in that order; junction bases with no gene match: 4. Germline-derived CDR1 and CDR2 are KGHSH and LQKENI. CDR3 sequence: CASSPPGGGIYNEQFF. The CDR3, as DNA: TGTGCCAGCTCACCACCAGGCGGGGGGATCTACAATGAGCAGTTCTTC.

This clonotype was seen a handful of times. The rearrangement uses TRBV29-1 and TRBJ1-5; no firm D call. Deletions cut 3 bases from V and 3 bases from J, with 6 bases between. The germline V gene has CDR1 SQVTM and CDR2 ANQGSEA. This CDR3 has 12 amino acids. CDR3 sequence reads: CSVEGNNQPQHF. The CDR3 nucleotides are TGCAGCGTTGAGGGGAACAATCAGCCCCAGCATTTT.

Of note for this clonotype: One end of the junction is discordant with germline, which a read error may explain. The rearrangement joins TRBV5-1 to TRBJ1-4, with a weak D call TRBD1 (6 bases). Germline V lookup: CDR1 SGHRS, CDR2 YFSETQ. The CDR3 has 14 amino acids. CDR3 protein: CASSLEAGAPSPVF. CDR3 sequence (DNA): TGCGCCAGCAGCTTGGAGGCAGGGGCCCCCTCCCCCGTTTTT.

This clonotype was observed a few times. The V gene is TRBV5-1, the J gene TRBJ2-5, with 9 bases lining up with TRBD2. With 4 bases clipped from V and 7 bases from J, the junction kept 11 bases outside the gene matches. The CDR3 has 15 residues. The germline CDR1 and CDR2 sequences are SGHRS and YFSETQ. The CDR3 nucleotides are TGCGCCAGCAGCCCCGGACTAGCGATTGGGGGGACCCAGTACTTC. This codes for CASSPGLAIGGTQYF.

This chain connects TRBV5-6 to TRBJ2-7; 8 bases agree with TRBD2. Germline V gene sequence: CDR1 SGHDT, CDR2 YYEEEE. The CDR3 length is 15 residues. J gave up 1 base and V 4 bases, and 7 bases lay outside the gene matches. The CDR3: CASSRGLASSYEQYF. The CDR3, as DNA: TGTGCCAGCAGCCGTGGACTAGCCTCATCCTACGAGCAGTACTTC.

The rearrangement links TRBV10-3 to TRBJ2-7; D uncertain. The CDR3 has 14 amino acids. CDR1 is ENHRY and CDR2 is SYGVKD in the germline V gene. The V and J ends lost 2 bases and 4 bases respectively, with 12 bases between them. Here the CDR3 reads CAISEGRVDYEQYF. The DNA for the CDR3 is TGTGCCATCAGTGAGGGAAGGGTTGATTACGAGCAGTACTTC.